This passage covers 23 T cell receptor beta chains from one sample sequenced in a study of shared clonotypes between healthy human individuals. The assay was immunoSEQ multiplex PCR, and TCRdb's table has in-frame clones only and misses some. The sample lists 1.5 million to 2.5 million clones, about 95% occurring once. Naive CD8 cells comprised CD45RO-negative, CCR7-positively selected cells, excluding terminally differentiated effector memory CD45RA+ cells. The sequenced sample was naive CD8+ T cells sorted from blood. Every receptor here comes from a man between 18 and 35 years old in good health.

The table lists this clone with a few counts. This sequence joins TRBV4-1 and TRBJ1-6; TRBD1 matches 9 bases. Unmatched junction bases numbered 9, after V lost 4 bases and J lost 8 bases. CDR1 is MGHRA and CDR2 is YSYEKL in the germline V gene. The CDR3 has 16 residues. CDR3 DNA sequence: TGCGCCAGCAGCCTCCCCGGGACAGGGATCGATTCACCCCTCCACTTT. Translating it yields CASSLPGTGIDSPLHF.

The CDR3 DNA is TGCGCCAGCAGCCAAGCCAGCCCGGTGGATACGCAGTATTTT. This encodes CASSQASPVDTQYF. V and J are TRBV4-1 and TRBJ2-3; D not certain. The CDR3 has 14 amino acids. Deletions cut 1 base from V and 6 bases from J, with 11 bases between. The germline gives CDR1 MGHRA, CDR2 YSYEKL.

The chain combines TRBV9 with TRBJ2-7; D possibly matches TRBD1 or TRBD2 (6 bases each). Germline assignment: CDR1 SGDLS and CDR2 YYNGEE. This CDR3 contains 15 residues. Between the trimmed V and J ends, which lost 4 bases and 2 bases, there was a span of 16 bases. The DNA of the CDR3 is TGTGCCAGCAGCTTGGGCGGGACACACGCCTACGAGCAGTACTTC. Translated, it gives CASSLGGTHAYEQYF.

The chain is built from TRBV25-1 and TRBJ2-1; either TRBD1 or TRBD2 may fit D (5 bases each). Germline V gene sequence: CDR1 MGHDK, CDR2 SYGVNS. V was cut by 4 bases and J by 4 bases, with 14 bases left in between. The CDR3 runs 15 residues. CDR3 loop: CASSGGSGRYNEQFF. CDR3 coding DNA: TGTGCCAGCAGTGGGGGGAGCGGAAGATACAATGAGCAGTTCTTC.

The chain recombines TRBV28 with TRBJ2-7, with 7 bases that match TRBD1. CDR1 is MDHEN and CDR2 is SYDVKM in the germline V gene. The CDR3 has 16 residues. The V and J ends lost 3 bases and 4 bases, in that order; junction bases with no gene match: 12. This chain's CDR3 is CASSFLGPGQPYEQYF. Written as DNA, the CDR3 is TGTGCCAGCAGTTTTTTAGGTCCGGGACAGCCATACGAGCAGTACTTC.

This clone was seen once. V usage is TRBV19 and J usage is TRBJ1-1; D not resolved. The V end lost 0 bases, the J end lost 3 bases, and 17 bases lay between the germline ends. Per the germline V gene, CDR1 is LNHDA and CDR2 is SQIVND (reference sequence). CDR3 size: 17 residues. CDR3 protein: CASSIDLEALPHTEAFF. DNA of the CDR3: TGTGCCAGTAGTATAGATCTCGAAGCCCTTCCTCACACTGAAGCTTTCTTT.

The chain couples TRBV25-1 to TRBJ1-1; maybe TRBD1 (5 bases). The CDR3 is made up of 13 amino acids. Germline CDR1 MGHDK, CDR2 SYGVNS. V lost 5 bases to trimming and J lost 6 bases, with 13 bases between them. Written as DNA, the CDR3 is TGTGCCAGCAGTCACGGGGTGGGGGCTGAAGCTTTCTTT. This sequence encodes CASSHGVGAEAFF.

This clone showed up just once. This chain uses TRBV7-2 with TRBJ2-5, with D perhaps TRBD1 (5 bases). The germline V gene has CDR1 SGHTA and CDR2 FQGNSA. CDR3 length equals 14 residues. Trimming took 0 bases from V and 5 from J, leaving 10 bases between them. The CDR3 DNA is TGTGCCAGCAGCTTAGCCCAGGGTCAGGAGACCCAGTACTTC. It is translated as CASSLAQGQETQYF.

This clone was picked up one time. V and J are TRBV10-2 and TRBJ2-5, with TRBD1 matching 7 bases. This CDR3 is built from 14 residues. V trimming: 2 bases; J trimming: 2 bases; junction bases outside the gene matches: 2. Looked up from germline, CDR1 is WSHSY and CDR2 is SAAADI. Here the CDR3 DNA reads TGCGCCAGCAGTGAGGAGACAGGGCAAGAGACCCAGTACTTC. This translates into CASSEETGQETQYF.

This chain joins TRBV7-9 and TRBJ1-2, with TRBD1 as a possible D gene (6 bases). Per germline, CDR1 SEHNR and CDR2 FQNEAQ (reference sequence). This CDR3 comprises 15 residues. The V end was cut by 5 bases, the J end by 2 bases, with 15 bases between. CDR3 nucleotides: TGTGCCAGCAGCCTCGAGGAGGGGGGGAACTATGGCTACACCTTC. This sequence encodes CASSLEEGGNYGYTF. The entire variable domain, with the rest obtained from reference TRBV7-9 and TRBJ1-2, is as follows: DTGVSQNPRHKITKRGQNVTFRCDPISEHNRLYWYRQTLGQGPEFLTYFQNEAQLEKSRLLSDRFSAERPKGSFSTLEIQRTEQGDSAMYLCASSLEEGGNYGYTFGSGTRLTVV.

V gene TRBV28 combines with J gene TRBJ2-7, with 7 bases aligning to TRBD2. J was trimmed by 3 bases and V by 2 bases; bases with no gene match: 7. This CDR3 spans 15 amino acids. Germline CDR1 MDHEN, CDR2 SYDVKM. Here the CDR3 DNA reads TGTGCCAGCAGTTTAATGGCGGGGGTTTTCTACGAGCAGTACTTC. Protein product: CASSLMAGVFYEQYF.

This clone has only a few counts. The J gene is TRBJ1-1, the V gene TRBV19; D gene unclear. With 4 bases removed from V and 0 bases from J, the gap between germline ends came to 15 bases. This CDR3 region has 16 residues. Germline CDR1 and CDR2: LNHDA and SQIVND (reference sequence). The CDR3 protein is CASSTMDFSMNTEAFF. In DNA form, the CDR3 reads TGTGCCAGTAGTACGATGGATTTCTCGATGAACACTGAAGCTTTCTTT. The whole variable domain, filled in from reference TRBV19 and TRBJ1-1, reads DGGITQSPKYLFRKEGQNVTLSCEQNLNHDAMYWYRQDPGQGLRLIYYSQIVNDFQKGDIAEGYSVSREKKESFPLTVTSAQKNPTAFYLCASSTMDFSMNTEAFFGQGTRLTVV.

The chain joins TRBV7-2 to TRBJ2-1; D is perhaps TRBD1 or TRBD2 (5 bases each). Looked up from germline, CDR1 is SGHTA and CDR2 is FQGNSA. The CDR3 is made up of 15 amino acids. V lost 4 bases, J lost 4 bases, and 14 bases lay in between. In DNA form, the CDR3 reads TGTGCCAGCAGCTCCTATGGGGGATCATACAATGAGCAGTTCTTC. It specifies CASSSYGGSYNEQFF.

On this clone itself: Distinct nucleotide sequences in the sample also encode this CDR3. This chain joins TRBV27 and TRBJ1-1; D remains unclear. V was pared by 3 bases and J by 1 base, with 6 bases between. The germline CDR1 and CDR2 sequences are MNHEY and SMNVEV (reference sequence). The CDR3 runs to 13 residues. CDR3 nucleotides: TGTGCCAGCAGTTTGTTGGGGAACACTGAAGCTTTCTTT. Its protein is CASSLLGNTEAFF.

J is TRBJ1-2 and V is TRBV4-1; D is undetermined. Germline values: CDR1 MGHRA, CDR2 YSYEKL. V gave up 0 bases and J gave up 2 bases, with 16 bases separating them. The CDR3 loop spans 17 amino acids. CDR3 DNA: TGCGCCAGCAGCCAAGATAAGATCAGCGGAGGGAACTATGGCTACACCTTC. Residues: CASSQDKISGGNYGYTF.

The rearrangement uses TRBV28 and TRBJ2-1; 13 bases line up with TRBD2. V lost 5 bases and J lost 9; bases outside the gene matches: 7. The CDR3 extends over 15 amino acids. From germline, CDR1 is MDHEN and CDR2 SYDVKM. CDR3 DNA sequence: TGTGCCAGCAGTCTAACTAGCGGGGGGGCCGCTGAGCAGTTCTTC. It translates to CASSLTSGGAAEQFF.

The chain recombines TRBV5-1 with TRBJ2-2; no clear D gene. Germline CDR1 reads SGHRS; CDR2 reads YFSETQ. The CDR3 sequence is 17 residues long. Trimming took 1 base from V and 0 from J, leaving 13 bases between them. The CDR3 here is CASSLWLVESNTGELFF. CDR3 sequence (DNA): TGCGCCAGCAGCTTGTGGCTGGTCGAGTCGAACACCGGGGAGCTGTTTTTT.

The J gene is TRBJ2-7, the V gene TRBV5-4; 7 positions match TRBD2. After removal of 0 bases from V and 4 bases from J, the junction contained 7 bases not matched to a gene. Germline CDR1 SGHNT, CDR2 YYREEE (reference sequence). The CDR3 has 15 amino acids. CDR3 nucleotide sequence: TGTGCCAGCAGCTTGGCCTACGGGGGGACGTACGAGCAGTACTTC. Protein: CASSLAYGGTYEQYF.

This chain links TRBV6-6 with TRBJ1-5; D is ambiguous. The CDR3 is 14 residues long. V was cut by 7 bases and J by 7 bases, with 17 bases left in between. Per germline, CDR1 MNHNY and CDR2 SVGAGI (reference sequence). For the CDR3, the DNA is TGTGCCAGCACCCTTGGTTGGGGAGCCCAGCCCCAGCATTTT. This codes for CASTLGWGAQPQHF.

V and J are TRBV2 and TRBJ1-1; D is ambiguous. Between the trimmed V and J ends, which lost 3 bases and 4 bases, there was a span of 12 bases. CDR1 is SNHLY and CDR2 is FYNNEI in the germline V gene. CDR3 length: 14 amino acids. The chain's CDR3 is CASSDGPRPTEAFF. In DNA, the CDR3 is TGTGCCAGCAGTGACGGACCGCGCCCCACTGAAGCTTTCTTT.

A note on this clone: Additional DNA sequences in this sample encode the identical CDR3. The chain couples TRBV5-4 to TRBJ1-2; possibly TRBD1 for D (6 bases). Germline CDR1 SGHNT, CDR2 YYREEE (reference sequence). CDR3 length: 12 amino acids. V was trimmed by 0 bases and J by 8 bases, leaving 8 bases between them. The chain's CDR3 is CASSLEGGGYTF. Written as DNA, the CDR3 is TGTGCCAGCAGCTTGGAAGGGGGAGGCTACACCTTC.

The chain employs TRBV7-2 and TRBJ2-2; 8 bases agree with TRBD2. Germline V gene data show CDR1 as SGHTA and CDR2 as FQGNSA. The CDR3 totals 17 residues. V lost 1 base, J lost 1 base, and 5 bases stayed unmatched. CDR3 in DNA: TGTGCCAGCAGCTTAGAATGGGGACTAGGGAACACCGGGGAGCTGTTTTTT. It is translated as CASSLEWGLGNTGELFF.

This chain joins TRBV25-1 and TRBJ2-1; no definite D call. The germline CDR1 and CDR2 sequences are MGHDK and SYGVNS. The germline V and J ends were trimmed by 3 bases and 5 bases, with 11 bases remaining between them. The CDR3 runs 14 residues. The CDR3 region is CASSDRSINNEQFF. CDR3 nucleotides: TGTGCCAGCAGTGATCGTAGCATCAACAATGAGCAGTTCTTC.